The entry below describes one T cell receptor beta chain. This CDR3 is 14 amino acids long. Trimming at V came to 5 bases and at J to 2 bases, leaving 3 bases not matched to a gene. The germline V gene encodes CDR1 SGHRS and CDR2 YFSETQ. This entry belongs to a study of T cells in Graves' hyperthyroidism and ophthalmopathy. Fresh peripheral blood, roughly 10 ml, was the source of the PBMCs. Researchers took RNA transcripts and amplified the TCR beta CDR3 regions from them. A set of HTBI primers served as the primers for a first-round RT-PCR of the TCR CDR3. TCRdb analysed the multiplex PCR reads with MiXCR anew, one entry per CDR3 protein. The sample gives a few hundred thousand distinct CDR3 sequences, approximately 15% of which show up once; around 7.3% is in the top ten.

The sequencing sample was made of blood. This chain uses TRBV5-1 with TRBJ2-7, with TRBD2 matching 11 bases. This TCR was recovered from a woman younger than 45 with Graves' hyperthyroidism. CDR3 sequence (DNA): TGCGCCAGCAGGGGGACTAGCGGTGCCTACGAGCAGTACTTC. This gives the protein CASRGTSGAYEQYF.